This TCR beta chain derives from a study of shared clonotypes between healthy human individuals. Study results and limitations: Clonotype sharing levels among donors were expected to vary with sequencing depth. Larger estimated richness was generally recorded for naive subsets relative to memory subsets.

Sequencing was performed with immunoSEQ multiplex PCR; in TCRdb, only in-frame clones are kept and a portion is missing. The repertoire holds 100,000 to 120,000 clones, around 66% seen once, with roughly 24% in the top ten. In germline, CDR1 is MNHEY, CDR2 SMNVEV (reference sequence). The CDR3 has 14 residues. The ends lost 7 bases at V and 7 bases at J; junction bases unmatched: 8. About this clone itself: Antigen: not known.

The specimen sequenced was memory CD8+ T cells sorted from blood. The subset denotes: CD45RO+ cells pooled with CCR7-negative TemRA cells. This TCR came from a woman aged 25 to 39 in good health. The chain employs TRBV27 and TRBJ2-7; 12 positions agree with TRBD1. Written as DNA, the CDR3 is TGTGCCAGCAAAATGGGACAGGGGGCGAGGGAGCAGTACTTC. Its protein is CASKMGQGAREQYF.